This is a list of T cell receptor beta chains from one sample in a study of T cell clonotyping in hematopoietic cell transplantation. Assay: immunoSEQ multiplex PCR; the TCRdb copy retains only in-frame clones and omits some. The data show 6,500 to 9,500 clones, 96% seen once. Source: PBMCs, taken 30 days after allogeneic stem cell transplant. These receptor sequences come from a male patient between 40 and 50 years old who had an allogeneic stem cell transplant from a related donor, so the T cells may come from the graft donor. Some clones in this sample may be carry-over from other donors' samples. The CDR3 runs from the conserved cysteine through the conserved F or W. D genes are given only for firm matches. Not all rows give a size; the values are once, few, many and, for expanded clones, a class.

clone size	V gene	D gene	J gene	CDR3 length	CDR3 protein	CDR3 DNA
once	TRBV2	.	TRBJ2-5	15	CASSDYGQLGLTQYF	TGTGCCAGCAGTGATTATGGGCAACTGGGGTTGACCCAGTACTTC
.	TRBV5-8	.	TRBJ2-1	15	CASALRGPPGNEQFF	TGTGCCAGCGCGCTTAGGGGCCCGCCGGGGAATGAGCAGTTCTTC
.	TRBV7-6	.	TRBJ2-7	18	CASSTLRGGEGRPYEQYF	TGTGCCAGCAGCACTCTTAGGGGCGGGGAAGGACGCCCCTACGAGCAGTACTTC
.	TRBV5-6	.	TRBJ1-1	13	CASSYTWGTEAFF	TGTGCCAGCAGCTATACATGGGGCACTGAAGCTTTCTTT
.	TRBV5-6	.	TRBJ2-7	13	CASSLRVSYEQYF	TGTGCCAGCAGCTTGCGGGTGTCCTACGAGCAGTACTTC
.	TRBV29-1	.	TRBJ2-7	11	CSVGQAAEQYF	TGCAGCGTTGGACAGGCGGCCGAGCAGTACTTC
.	TRBV7-8	TRBD1	TRBJ1-3	14	CASSFTTGGNTIYF	TGTGCCAGCAGCTTCACTACAGGGGGGAACACCATATATTTT
.	TRBV7-9	.	TRBJ1-4	13	CASSPRVSEKLFF	TGTGCCAGCAGCCCCAGGGTTTCTGAAAAACTGTTTTTT
.	TRBV5-1	.	TRBJ2-7	14	CASSLVGIHYEQYF	TGCGCCAGCAGCTTGGTTGGGATCCACTACGAGCAGTACTTC
.	TRBV11-2	TRBD1	TRBJ2-3	13	CASSLDRGREQYF	TGTGCCAGCAGCTTAGATAGGGGGCGTGAGCAGTATTTT
.	TRBV29-1	TRBD2	TRBJ2-7	14	CSVAGTSIVYEQYF	TGCAGCGTGGCCGGGACTAGTATCGTCTACGAGCAGTACTTC
once	TRBV4-1	TRBD1	TRBJ2-1	16	CASSPGQGALYNEQFF	TGCGCCAGCAGCCCCGGACAGGGGGCCCTCTACAATGAGCAGTTCTTC
.	TRBV6-5	.	TRBJ1-6	15	CASRRRGRTNSPLHF	TGTGCCAGCAGGAGGAGAGGGCGTACTAATTCACCCCTCCACTTT
.	TRBV29-1	.	TRBJ1-2	11	CSVDMGDGYTF	TGCAGCGTTGACATGGGTGATGGCTACACCTTC
.	TRBV6-6	.	TRBJ1-1	10	CASSLNEAFF	TGTGCCAGCAGCCTCAATGAAGCTTTCTTT
.	TRBV7-8	.	TRBJ1-1	14	CASSSRGGDAEAFF	TGTGCCAGCAGCTCAAGAGGAGGGGACGCTGAAGCTTTCTTT
.	TRBV5-1	.	TRBJ2-7	14	CASSLGSVGYEQYF	TGCGCCAGCAGCTTGGGATCGGTAGGGTACGAGCAGTACTTC
.	TRBV5-1	.	TRBJ2-7	13	CASSLESGYEQYF	TGCGCCAGCAGCTTGGAGTCAGGCTACGAGCAGTACTTC
.	TRBV9	.	TRBJ1-2	17	CASSPSWGGPINYGYTF	TGTGCCAGCAGCCCGAGCTGGGGGGGCCCAATCAACTATGGCTACACCTTC
.	TRBV6-5	TRBD2	TRBJ2-7	15	CASRLGAGGPHEQYF	TGTGCCAGCAGGCTCGGGGCGGGAGGGCCTCACGAGCAGTACTTC
.	TRBV11-2	.	TRBJ1-1	18	CASSLESGFRRQNTEAFF	TGTGCCAGCAGCTTAGAGTCCGGGTTTAGACGGCAGAACACTGAAGCTTTCTTT
.	TRBV28	.	TRBJ1-1	14	CASSLGQRNTEAFF	TGTGCCAGCAGTTTAGGACAGAGGAACACTGAAGCTTTCTTT